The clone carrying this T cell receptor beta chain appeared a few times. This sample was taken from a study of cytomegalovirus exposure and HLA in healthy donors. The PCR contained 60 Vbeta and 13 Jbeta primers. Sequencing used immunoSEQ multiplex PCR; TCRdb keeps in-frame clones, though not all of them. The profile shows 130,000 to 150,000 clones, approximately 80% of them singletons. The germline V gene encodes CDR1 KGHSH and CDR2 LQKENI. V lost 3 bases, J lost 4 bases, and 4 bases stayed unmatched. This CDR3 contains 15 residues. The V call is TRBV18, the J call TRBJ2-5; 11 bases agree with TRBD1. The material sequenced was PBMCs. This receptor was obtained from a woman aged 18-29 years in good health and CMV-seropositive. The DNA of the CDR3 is TGTGCCAGCTCACCCGGGACAGGGGGTTCAGAGACCCAGTACTTC. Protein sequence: CASSPGTGGSETQYF. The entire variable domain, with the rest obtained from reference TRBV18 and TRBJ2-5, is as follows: NAGVMQNPRHLVRRRGQEARLRCSPMKGHSHVYWYRQLPEEGLKFMVYLQKENIIDESGMPKERFSAEFPKEGPSILRIQQVVRGDSAAYFCASSPGTGGSETQYFGPGTRLLVL.